Listed below are T cell receptor beta chains from one sample, sequenced in a study of CD8+ T cells in alopecia areata. The method was immunoSEQ multiplex PCR; TCRdb's version includes in-frame clones alone and lacks a portion of them. Of about 250,000 clones listed, 60% were seen once; the top ten hold 0.75% to 0.95%. Sequenced here: CD4+ T cells sorted from blood, sampled at roughly week 52, from a patient treated with tofacitinib. Receptor source: a human donor with alopecia areata. CDR3s include the opening cysteine and the closing phenylalanine or tryptophan.

>TRBV27|TRBJ1-1
CASSRQAWGDTEAFF
>TRBV29-1|TRBJ1-2
CSVTGGNYGYTF
>TRBV30|TRBJ1-4
CACLGGGTRIF
>TRBV4-3|TRBJ2-6
CASSQDNRASGANVLTF
>TRBV6-1|TRBJ2-7
CASSVTGRVSYEQYF
>TRBV5-1|TRBJ2-7
CASSLTSGGYEQYF
>TRBV29-1|TRBJ2-6
CSVDPGQGVSGANVLTF
>TRBV5-1|TRBJ2-5
CASNPGAARGTQYF
>TRBV5-1|TRBJ2-3
CASSLAGHPTDTQYF
>TRBV5-6|TRBJ2-5
CASSWLGTQYF
>TRBV25-1|TRBJ2-5
CASSGQETQYF
>TRBV11-1|TRBJ2-7
CASSFLGNEQYF
>TRBV6-5|TRBJ2-5
CASSTGTPPRTQYF
>TRBV18|TRBJ1-2
CASSRGTGSGYTF
>TRBV4-2|TRBJ2-3
CASSDRDRSTDTQYF
>TRBV29-1|TRBJ1-5
CSAGAGGSGQPQHF
>TRBV7-2|TRBJ1-1
CASSLISQDRAFF
>TRBV2|TRBJ2-3
CASIGTGGYTDTQYF
>TRBV27|TRBJ2-3
CASSSAVSGATRGRDTQYF
>TRBV29-1|TRBJ2-5
CSVEPGQGPRETQYF
>TRBV27|TRBJ2-7
CASGFYEQYF
>TRBV9|TRBJ1-5
CASSVSGTDQPQHF
>TRBV6-6|TRBJ1-5
CASSMSSNQPQHF
>TRBV29-1|TRBJ2-7
CSVSGLAAHEQYF
>TRBV6-5|TRBJ2-5
CASSYSRQPSVETQYF
>TRBV29-1|TRBJ2-6
CSALSAGGRANVLTF
>TRBV9|TRBJ2-5
CASKKSRETQYF
>TRBV9|TRBJ1-6
CASSPQGYPSPLHF
>TRBV18|TRBJ2-7
CASHQDRGYEQYF
>TRBV5-1|TRBJ2-3
CASSLAGAGDTQYF
>TRBV29-1|TRBJ1-3
CSVGLGHSGNTIYF
>TRBV25-1|TRBJ1-6
CASSVQNNSPLHF
>TRBV29-1|TRBJ1-2
CSGTDRVGGYTF
>TRBV4-3|TRBJ2-1
CASSQDSGTGGNEQFF
>TRBV5-1|TRBJ1-1
CASSLLGEMNTEAFF
>TRBV30|TRBJ1-6
CAWGDRRNSPLHF
>TRBV2|TRBJ2-3
CARRGLGTDTQYF
>TRBV6-5|TRBJ2-7
CASSYFQGGHEQYF
>TRBV29-1|TRBJ1-4
CSVEDADEKLFF
>TRBV5-4|TRBJ2-3
CAGSRESSVGTQYF
>TRBV4-2|TRBJ1-6
CASSQDQQGRTPLHF
>TRBV30|TRBJ2-4
CAWDSGQGKNIQYF
>TRBV5-1|TRBJ2-6
CASSLINSGANVLTF
>TRBV30|TRBJ2-6
CACPEVAVGANVLTF
>TRBV11-2|TRBJ2-6
CASSYWDRRRSGANVLTF
>TRBV5-1|TRBJ2-7
CASSLATSYEQYF
>TRBV7-7|TRBJ2-1
CASSPPGGSYNEQFF
>TRBV4-2|TRBJ1-6
CASSQGGNSPLHF
>TRBV9|TRBJ2-1
CASSVRDRGRREQFF
>TRBV9|TRBJ2-2
CASSVGGAVTGELFF